Listed below are T cell receptor beta chains from one sample, sequenced in a study of molecular identifiers for immune sequencing clone quantification. MiXCR, run by TCRdb on the PCR reads, gives a single entry per CDR3 protein. The table includes approximately 500,000 distinct CDR3 sequences, roughly 23% detected once. Sequencing input: naive CD8+ T cells from blood, with Jurkat cell RNA spiked in. The receptors shown here come from a human donor in good health. Some libraries in this study had Jurkat cell RNA spiked in. Both conserved end residues are part of each CDR3. The order of the fields is J gene, V gene, clone size, D gene, CDR3 protein, CDR3 DNA. D genes are given only for firm matches. Some rows mark clone size as missing; the rest say once, few, many or name a class of expanded clone.

J: TRBJ2-1; V: TRBV7-9; size: many; D: -; CDR3: CASSSTRGTSLAYNEQFF; DNA: TGTGCCAGCAGCTCAACCCGGGGTACTAGCCTAGCCTACAATGAGCAGTTCTTC
J: TRBJ1-1; V: TRBV15; size: -; D: TRBD1; CDR3: CATSTRQGVLEAFF; DNA: TGTGCCACCAGCACAAGACAGGGAGTCCTTGAAGCTTTCTTT
J: TRBJ1-5; V: TRBV28; size: many; D: -; CDR3: CASVPAGVNQPQHF; DNA: TGTGCCAGCGTACCGGCGGGCGTCAATCAGCCCCAGCATTTT
J: TRBJ2-1; V: TRBV6-6; size: many; D: -; CDR3: CASSYSDRDPTGNEQFF; DNA: TGTGCCAGCAGTTACTCCGATCGAGACCCTACTGGCAATGAGCAGTTCTTC
J: TRBJ2-2; V: TRBV7-9; size: few; D: -; CDR3: CASSLEWANTGELFF; DNA: TGTGCCAGCAGCTTAGAATGGGCGAACACCGGGGAGCTGTTTTTT
J: TRBJ2-2; V: TRBV7-9; size: few; D: TRBD1; CDR3: CASSVSGQGAGGELFF; DNA: TGTGCCAGCAGCGTCTCCGGACAGGGGGCAGGCGGGGAGCTGTTTTTT
J: TRBJ2-7; V: TRBV7-9; size: -; D: TRBD2; CDR3: CASSLHPRTSGAACEQYF; DNA: TGTGCCAGCAGCTTACACCCCCGGACTAGCGGGGCAGCCTGCGAGCAGTACTTC
J: TRBJ2-2; V: TRBV19; size: -; D: TRBD1; CDR3: CASSLGTGYNTGELFF; DNA: TGTGCCAGTAGTTTGGGGACAGGGTATAACACCGGGGAGCTGTTTTTT
J: TRBJ1-1; V: TRBV19; size: -; D: -; CDR3: CASTVRNIEAFF; DNA: TGTGCCAGTACTGTCAGAAACATTGAAGCTTTCTTT
J: TRBJ2-7; V: TRBV30; size: -; D: TRBD2; CDR3: CACSGRAGYEQYF; DNA: TGTGCCTGTAGCGGGAGAGCCGGCTACGAGCAGTACTTC
J: TRBJ2-7; V: TRBV30; size: -; D: -; CDR3: CAFGGGGYEQYF; DNA: TGTGCCTTCGGGGGCGGGGGATACGAGCAGTACTTC
J: TRBJ2-7; V: TRBV5-5; size: many; D: -; CDR3: CASSLAGVYEQYF; DNA: TGTGCCAGCAGCTTGGCAGGGGTCTACGAGCAGTACTTC
J: TRBJ2-3; V: TRBV19; size: many; D: -; CDR3: CASHDPTSVPDTQYF; DNA: TGTGCCAGCCACGATCCGACTAGTGTCCCAGATACGCAGTATTTT
J: TRBJ2-3; V: TRBV19; size: few; D: -; CDR3: CAAGTDGDTQYF; DNA: TGTGCCGCCGGGACGGATGGAGATACGCAGTATTTT
J: TRBJ2-1; V: TRBV7-9; size: -; D: -; CDR3: CASSLQERPGQFF; DNA: TGTGCCAGCAGCCTCCAGGAGCGGCCCGGGCAGTTCTTC
J: TRBJ1-5; V: TRBV6-2/TRBV6-3; size: -; D: -; CDR3: CASSYPLAGNQPQHF; DNA: TGTGCCAGCAGTTACCCGTTGGCAGGCAATCAGCCCCAGCATTTT
J: TRBJ2-3; V: TRBV4-3; size: many; D: -; CDR3: CASSQVTGADTQYF; DNA: TGCGCCAGCAGCCAAGTCACAGGTGCAGATACGCAGTATTTT
J: TRBJ2-7; V: TRBV30; size: few; D: TRBD1; CDR3: CAWSVRTGVHEQYF; DNA: TGTGCCTGGAGTGTCCGGACAGGTGTCCACGAGCAGTACTTC
J: TRBJ2-5; V: TRBV6-5; size: many; D: -; CDR3: CASSWGHQETQYF; DNA: TGTGCCAGCAGCTGGGGACATCAAGAGACCCAGTACTTC
J: TRBJ2-3; V: TRBV6-5; size: many; D: -; CDR3: CASSYSVGQGQYF; DNA: TGTGCCAGCAGTTACTCGGTAGGGCAGGGGCAGTATTTT
J: TRBJ2-7; V: TRBV29-1; size: many; D: TRBD2; CDR3: CSVELAGVLYEQYF; DNA: TGCAGCGTTGAACTAGCGGGAGTACTCTACGAGCAGTACTTC
J: TRBJ1-1; V: TRBV20-1; size: many; D: -; CDR3: CSARPLSGAEAFF; DNA: TGCAGTGCTAGACCCCTATCGGGAGCTGAAGCTTTCTTT
J: TRBJ1-1; V: TRBV6-5; size: -; D: -; CDR3: CASSNASGIPEAFF; DNA: TGTGCCAGCAGTAACGCATCGGGGATCCCTGAAGCTTTCTTT
J: TRBJ2-4; V: TRBV6-2/TRBV6-3; size: many; D: TRBD1; CDR3: CASSGQGLAKNIQYF; DNA: TGTGCCAGCAGTGGACAGGGACTAGCCAAAAACATTCAGTACTTC
J: TRBJ1-4; V: TRBV7-8; size: many; D: -; CDR3: CASSLSSRLGEKLFF; DNA: TGTGCCAGCAGCTTAAGCTCCCGGTTAGGGGAAAAACTGTTTTTT
J: TRBJ1-1; V: TRBV7-2; size: many; D: TRBD1; CDR3: CASSLADRGPLMNTEAFF; DNA: TGTGCCAGCAGCTTAGCCGACAGGGGCCCATTAATGAACACTGAAGCTTTCTTT
J: TRBJ2-7; V: TRBV11-2; size: -; D: -; CDR3: CASSFTLRTETYEQYF; DNA: TGTGCCAGCAGCTTTACCTTACGGACAGAAACCTACGAGCAGTACTTC
J: TRBJ2-7; V: TRBV20-1; size: once; D: -; CDR3: CSARSTDQSYEQYF; DNA: TGCAGTGCTAGGTCCACAGACCAATCCTACGAGCAGTACTTC
J: TRBJ1-1; V: TRBV9; size: many; D: TRBD1; CDR3: CASSVEAGGLNTEAFF; DNA: TGTGCCAGCAGCGTAGAGGCAGGGGGACTGAACACTGAAGCTTTCTTT
J: TRBJ2-7; V: TRBV28; size: many; D: -; CDR3: CASSFRPDDYEQYF; DNA: TGTGCCAGCAGTTTTCGACCAGATGACTACGAGCAGTACTTC
J: TRBJ2-3; V: TRBV7-6; size: many; D: -; CDR3: CASSLELTSTDTQYF; DNA: TGTGCCAGCAGCTTAGAATTAACTAGCACAGATACGCAGTATTTT
J: TRBJ1-5; V: TRBV27; size: -; D: -; CDR3: CASSFNRDSNQPQHF; DNA: TGTGCCAGCAGTTTCAACAGGGATAGCAATCAGCCCCAGCATTTT
J: TRBJ1-1; V: TRBV28; size: many; D: TRBD1; CDR3: CASSLIQPGQKAFF; DNA: TGTGCCAGCAGTCTTATACAACCGGGACAGAAAGCTTTCTTT
J: TRBJ2-1; V: TRBV30; size: many; D: -; CDR3: CAWRRNEQFF; DNA: TGTGCCTGGAGGAGGAATGAGCAGTTCTTC
J: TRBJ2-5; V: TRBV29-1; size: many; D: TRBD1; CDR3: CSVRGQGFQETQYF; DNA: TGCAGCGTGCGCGGACAGGGCTTTCAAGAGACCCAGTACTTC
J: TRBJ2-5; V: TRBV6-5; size: many; D: TRBD2; CDR3: CASSYRDYPQETQYF; DNA: TGTGCCAGCAGTTACCGGGACTACCCCCAAGAGACCCAGTACTTC
J: TRBJ1-1; V: TRBV7-6; size: -; D: -; CDR3: CASSSAPPTEAFF; DNA: TGTGCCAGCAGCTCAGCCCCACCGACTGAAGCTTTCTTT
J: TRBJ2-7; V: TRBV5-6; size: few; D: -; CDR3: CASSLPGQYEQYF; DNA: TGTGCCAGCAGCTTGCCCGGACAGTACGAGCAGTACTTC
J: TRBJ2-7; V: TRBV20-1; size: -; D: TRBD2; CDR3: CSAGRTSGSAQYF; DNA: TGCAGTGCTGGAAGGACTAGCGGGAGCGCGCAGTACTTC
J: TRBJ2-1; V: TRBV4-3; size: -; D: -; CDR3: CASSQNARDQSSNEQFF; DNA: TGCGCCAGCAGCCAGAACGCACGGGACCAAAGTTCCAATGAGCAGTTCTTC
J: TRBJ2-7; V: TRBV4-1; size: few; D: TRBD2; CDR3: CASSQGARGSDYEQYF; DNA: TGCGCCAGCAGCCAAGGGGCGCGGGGGTCTGACTACGAGCAGTACTTC
J: TRBJ2-5; V: TRBV20-1; size: -; D: -; CDR3: CSASVQGVSQETQYF; DNA: TGCAGTGCTAGCGTGCAGGGAGTATCCCAAGAGACCCAGTACTTC
J: TRBJ2-1; V: TRBV19; size: many; D: TRBD2; CDR3: CASTWSSGRSLTYNEQFF; DNA: TGTGCCAGTACTTGGTCTAGCGGGAGAAGCCTTACCTACAATGAGCAGTTCTTC
J: TRBJ2-7; V: TRBV7-6; size: many; D: TRBD1; CDR3: CASSLEVGQGSYEQYF; DNA: TGTGCCAGCAGCTTAGAAGTAGGACAGGGGTCCTACGAGCAGTACTTC
J: TRBJ1-1; V: TRBV4-1; size: many; D: TRBD1; CDR3: CASSQRAGTVNTEAFF; DNA: TGCGCCAGCAGCCAGAGGGCCGGGACAGTGAACACTGAAGCTTTCTTT
J: TRBJ2-3; V: TRBV28; size: many; D: -; CDR3: CASSLTAAVSTDTQYF; DNA: TGTGCCAGCAGTTTAACCGCGGCGGTTAGCACAGATACGCAGTATTTT
J: TRBJ2-1; V: TRBV30; size: many; D: -; CDR3: CAWSVQYNEQFF; DNA: TGTGCCTGGAGTGTACAATACAATGAGCAGTTCTTC
J: TRBJ2-1; V: TRBV27; size: few; D: -; CDR3: CASSSIWGAHEQFF; DNA: TGTGCCAGCAGTTCTATTTGGGGGGCACATGAGCAGTTCTTC
J: TRBJ1-5; V: TRBV12-3/TRBV12-4; size: many; D: -; CDR3: CASSSGDTGQPQHF; DNA: TGTGCCAGCAGTTCAGGGGACACGGGGCAGCCCCAGCATTTT
J: TRBJ2-7; V: TRBV5-1; size: many; D: -; CDR3: CASSSSPYEQYF; DNA: TGCGCCAGCAGCTCCAGCCCCTACGAGCAGTACTTC
J: TRBJ2-5; V: TRBV23-1; size: many; D: -; CDR3: CASSQSRQGQETQYF; DNA: TGCGCCAGCAGTCAATCCAGGCAGGGCCAAGAGACCCAGTACTTC
J: TRBJ2-3; V: TRBV9; size: many; D: -; CDR3: CASSVGTTPSDTQYF; DNA: TGTGCCAGCAGCGTAGGGACTACCCCCTCGGATACGCAGTATTTT